The 11 T cell receptor beta chains in this list originate from one sample, sequenced in a study of cytomegalovirus exposure and HLA in healthy donors. The primer mix had 60 Vbeta and 13 Jbeta primers. This table comes from immunoSEQ multiplex PCR, and its TCRdb copy is limited to in-frame clones, with some not included. The table shows 130,000 to 150,000 clones, with around 80% occurring only once. Source material: PBMCs. The source is a female donor in good health and CMV-seronegative.

This chain connects TRBV5-4 to TRBJ2-7; the D gene is possibly TRBD1 (5 bases). V lost 2 bases and J lost 4, with 10 bases in between. There are 13 residues in the CDR3. In germline, CDR1 is SGHNT, CDR2 YYREEE (reference sequence). This CDR3 reads CASSFGTGYEQYF. CDR3 nucleotides: TGTGCCAGCAGCTTCGGCACAGGTTACGAGCAGTACTTC.

The chain combines TRBV28 with TRBJ2-4; 7 bases agree with TRBD1. Germline lookup yields CDR1 MDHEN and CDR2 SYDVKM. Trimming took 2 bases from V and 0 from J; bases not matched to a gene: 4. The CDR3 is 16 amino acids. This CDR3 reads CASSLRDSLAKNIQYF. The CDR3 DNA is TGTGCCAGCAGTTTAAGGGACAGTCTAGCCAAAAACATTCAGTACTTC.

The chain has TRBV30 and TRBJ2-7; tentative D call: TRBD1 (6 bases). V gave up 2 bases and J gave up 5 bases, with 10 bases separating them. The germline V gene encodes CDR1 GTSNPN and CDR2 SVGIG (reference sequence). The CDR3 covers 12 residues. Here the CDR3 DNA reads TGTGCCTGGAGTATCTACAGGGACGAGCAGTACTTC. Encoded protein: CAWSIYRDEQYF.

CDR3 nucleotide sequence: TGTGCCAGCAGCCGACGGGGGGGAGGAGAGACCCAGTACTTC. Its protein is CASSRRGGGETQYF. The rearrangement links TRBV14 to TRBJ2-5; 8 bases are shared with TRBD2. The CDR3 sequence is 14 residues long. The V and J ends lost 4 bases and 4 bases, in that order; junction bases with no gene match: 5. CDR1 is SGHDN, CDR2 FVKESK, per germline.

V usage is TRBV2 and J usage is TRBJ1-3, with no clear D. CDR3 size: 12 residues. With 6 bases removed from V and 2 bases from J, the gap between germline ends came to 5 bases. Germline V CDR1 and CDR2: SNHLY, FYNNEI. The CDR3 DNA sequence: TGTGCCAGCAGGGCAGCTGGAAACACCATATATTTT. Protein product: CASRAAGNTIYF.

Details on this clone: The junction departs from the called germline gene at one end, perhaps through a read error. The chain employs TRBV27 and TRBJ1-2; D remains ambiguous. CDR3 length: 15 amino acids. The germline V gene encodes CDR1 MNHEY and CDR2 SMNVEV (reference sequence). CDR3 sequence (DNA): TGTGCCAGCAGTATAATTGCCGGGAGCAACTATGGCTACCCCTTC. Residues: CASSIIAGSNYGYPF.

The chain couples TRBV7-8 to TRBJ2-1, with 11 bases aligning to TRBD2. The CDR3 has 20 residues. J gave up 3 bases and V 4 bases, and 17 bases lay outside the gene matches. Germline V gene lookup returns CDR1 SGHVS and CDR2 FQNEAQ. CDR3 DNA sequence: TGTGCCAGCAGCTCCCTGGTTCGGCTAGCGGGGGGTACCCTCTACAATGAGCAGTTCTTC. Its translation: CASSSLVRLAGGTLYNEQFF.

The chain carries TRBV30 and TRBJ2-1, with 10 bases identical to TRBD2. V trimming: 0 bases; J trimming: 6 bases; junction bases outside the gene matches: 5. The CDR3 covers 15 residues. CDR1 and CDR2 (germline): GTSNPN, SVGIG (reference sequence). The CDR3 loop is CAWSVRQREGNEQFF. DNA for the CDR3: TGTGCCTGGAGTGTACGCCAGCGGGAGGGCAATGAGCAGTTCTTC.

The chain couples TRBV6-5 to TRBJ1-6; a weak D match, TRBD1 (5 bases). Trimming took off 6 bases at V and 7 bases at J, with 10 bases between the two ends. The CDR3 has 13 amino acids. Germline V gene lookup returns CDR1 MNHEY and CDR2 SVGAGI. As DNA, the CDR3 is TGTGCCAGCAGCCAGGGTCGCAATTCACCCCTCCACTTT. Protein sequence: CASSQGRNSPLHF.

This chain links TRBV7-3 with TRBJ2-3; perhaps TRBD1 as D (6 bases). The CDR3 spans 13 residues. Deletions cut 5 bases from V and 3 bases from J, with 9 bases between. Germline CDR1 reads SGHTA; CDR2 reads FQGTGA. The chain's CDR3 is CASSQGHTDTQYF. In nucleotides, the CDR3 is TGTGCCAGCAGCCAGGGACATACAGATACGCAGTATTTT.

V and J are TRBV28 and TRBJ2-7, with D possibly TRBD1 on 5 matching bases. This CDR3 contains 11 residues. V was shortened by 10 bases and J by 3 bases, with 10 bases between the two germline ends. The germline V gene encodes CDR1 MDHEN and CDR2 SYDVKM. The CDR3 nucleotides are TGTGCCACGCAGACAGACTACGAGCAGTACTTC. Translation: CATQTDYEQYF.